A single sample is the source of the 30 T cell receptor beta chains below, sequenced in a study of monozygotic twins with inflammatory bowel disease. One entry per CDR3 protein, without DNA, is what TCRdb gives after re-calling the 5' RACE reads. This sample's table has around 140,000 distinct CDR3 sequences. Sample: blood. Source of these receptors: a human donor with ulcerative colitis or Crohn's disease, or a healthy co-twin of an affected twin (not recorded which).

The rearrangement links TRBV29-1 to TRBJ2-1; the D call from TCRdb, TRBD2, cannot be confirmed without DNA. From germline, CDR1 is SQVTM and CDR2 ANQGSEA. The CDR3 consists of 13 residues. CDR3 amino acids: CSVRGEGGNEQFF.

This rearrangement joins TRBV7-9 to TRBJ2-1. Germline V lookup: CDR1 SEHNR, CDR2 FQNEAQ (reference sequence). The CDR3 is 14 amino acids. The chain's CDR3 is CASSLAPSLGEQFF.

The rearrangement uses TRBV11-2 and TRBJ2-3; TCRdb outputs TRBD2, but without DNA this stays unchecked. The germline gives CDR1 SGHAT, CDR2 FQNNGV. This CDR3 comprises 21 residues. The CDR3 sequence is CASSPLPRSGLAGASTDTQYF.

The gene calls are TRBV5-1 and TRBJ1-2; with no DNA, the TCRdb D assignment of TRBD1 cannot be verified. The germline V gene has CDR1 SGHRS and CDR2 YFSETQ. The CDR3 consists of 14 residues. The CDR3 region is CASSPDRDGYGYTF.

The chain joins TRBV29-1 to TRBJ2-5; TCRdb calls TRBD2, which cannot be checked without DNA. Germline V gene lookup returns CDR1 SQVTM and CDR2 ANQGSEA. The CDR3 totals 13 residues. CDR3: CSVRLRLRETQYF.

Here the CDR3 reads CSAGQGREQFF. V gene TRBV20-1 combines with J gene TRBJ2-1; TCRdb designates TRBD1, a call that cannot be tested without DNA. Germline V lookup: CDR1 DFQATT, CDR2 SNEGSKA (reference sequence). There are 11 residues in the CDR3.

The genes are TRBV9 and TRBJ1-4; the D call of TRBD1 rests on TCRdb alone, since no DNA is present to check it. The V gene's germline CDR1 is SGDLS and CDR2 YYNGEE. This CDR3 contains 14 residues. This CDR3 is CASSVSGPNEKLFF.

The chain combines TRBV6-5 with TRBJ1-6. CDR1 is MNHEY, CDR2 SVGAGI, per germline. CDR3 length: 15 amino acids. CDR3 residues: CASRYLQEENSPLHF.

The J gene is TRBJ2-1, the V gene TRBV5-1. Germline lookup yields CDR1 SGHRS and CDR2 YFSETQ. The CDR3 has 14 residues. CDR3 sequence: CASTAQGFYNEQFF.

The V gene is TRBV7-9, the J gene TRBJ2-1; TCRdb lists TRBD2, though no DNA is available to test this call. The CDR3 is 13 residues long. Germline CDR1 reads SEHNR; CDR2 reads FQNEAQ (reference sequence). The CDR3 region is CASDGREWGEQFF. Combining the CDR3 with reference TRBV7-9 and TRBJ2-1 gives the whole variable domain DTGVSQNPRHKITKRGQNVTFRCDPISEHNRLYWYRQTLGQGPEFLTYFQNEAQLEKSRLLSDRFSAERPKGSFSTLEIQRTEQGDSAMYLCASDGREWGEQFFGPGTRLTVL.

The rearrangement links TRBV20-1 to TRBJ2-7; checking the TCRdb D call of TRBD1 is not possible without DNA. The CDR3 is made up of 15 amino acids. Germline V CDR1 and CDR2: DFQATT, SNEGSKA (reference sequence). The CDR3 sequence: CSASPLSGGSYEQYF.

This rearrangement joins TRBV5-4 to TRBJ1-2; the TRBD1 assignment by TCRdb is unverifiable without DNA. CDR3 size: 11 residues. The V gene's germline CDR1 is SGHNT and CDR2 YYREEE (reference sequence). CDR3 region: CASSQPGGYTF.

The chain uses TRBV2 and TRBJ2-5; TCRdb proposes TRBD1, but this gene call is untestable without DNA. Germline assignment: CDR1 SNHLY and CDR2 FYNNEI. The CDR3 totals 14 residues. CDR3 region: CAGNRDRNQETQYF.

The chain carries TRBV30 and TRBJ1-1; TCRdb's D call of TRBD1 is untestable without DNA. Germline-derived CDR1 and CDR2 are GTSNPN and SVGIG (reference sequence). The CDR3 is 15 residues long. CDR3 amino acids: CAWTIPLGGNTEAFF.

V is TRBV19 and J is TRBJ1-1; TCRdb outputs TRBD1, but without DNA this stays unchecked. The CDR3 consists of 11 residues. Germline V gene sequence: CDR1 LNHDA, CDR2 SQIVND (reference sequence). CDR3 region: CASTWAEEAFF.

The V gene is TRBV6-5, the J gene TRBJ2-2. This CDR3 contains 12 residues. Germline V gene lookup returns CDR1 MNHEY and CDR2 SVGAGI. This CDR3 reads CASYRLAGELFF.

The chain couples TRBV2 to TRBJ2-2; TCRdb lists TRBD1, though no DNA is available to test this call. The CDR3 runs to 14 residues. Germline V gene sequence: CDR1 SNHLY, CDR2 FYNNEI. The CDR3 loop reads CASRTGQNTGELFF. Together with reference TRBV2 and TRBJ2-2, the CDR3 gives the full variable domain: EPEVTQTPSHQVTQMGQEVILRCVPISNHLYFYWYRQILGQKVEFLVSFYNNEISEKSEIFDDQFSVERPDGSNFTLKIRSTKLEDSAMYFCASRTGQNTGELFFGEGSRLTVL.

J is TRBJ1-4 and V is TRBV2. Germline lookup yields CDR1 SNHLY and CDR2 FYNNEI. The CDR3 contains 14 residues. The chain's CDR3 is CASKFTTTNEKLFF.

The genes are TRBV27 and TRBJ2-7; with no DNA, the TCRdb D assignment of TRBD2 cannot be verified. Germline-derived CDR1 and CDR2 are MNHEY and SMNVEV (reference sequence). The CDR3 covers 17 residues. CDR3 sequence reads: CASSFRGLAGVSYEQYF.

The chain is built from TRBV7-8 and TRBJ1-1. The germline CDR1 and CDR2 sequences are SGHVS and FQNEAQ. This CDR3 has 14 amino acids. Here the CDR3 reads CASSLGVANTEAFF.

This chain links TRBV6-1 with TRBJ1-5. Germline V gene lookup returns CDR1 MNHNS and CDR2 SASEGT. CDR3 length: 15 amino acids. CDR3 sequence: CASTLGSYSNQPQHF.

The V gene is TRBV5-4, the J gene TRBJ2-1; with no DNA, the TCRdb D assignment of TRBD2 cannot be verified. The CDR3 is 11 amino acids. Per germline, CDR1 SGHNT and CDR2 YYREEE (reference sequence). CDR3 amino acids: CASSLAGPQFF.

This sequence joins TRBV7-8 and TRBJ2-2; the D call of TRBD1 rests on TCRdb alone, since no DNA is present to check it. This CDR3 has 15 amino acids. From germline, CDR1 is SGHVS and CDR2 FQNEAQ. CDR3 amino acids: CASRYTGPNTGELFF. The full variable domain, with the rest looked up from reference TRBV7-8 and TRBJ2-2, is GAGVSQSPRYKVAKRGQDVALRCDPISGHVSLFWYQQALGQGPEFLTYFQNEAQLDKSGLPSDRFFAERPEGSVSTLKIQRTQQEDSAVYLCASRYTGPNTGELFFGEGSRLTVL.

CDR3 region: CATSGTGYREQYF. The chain links TRBV11-2 to TRBJ2-7; there is no DNA to check the TCRdb D call of TRBD1. The CDR3 covers 13 residues. The germline V gene encodes CDR1 SGHAT and CDR2 FQNNGV.

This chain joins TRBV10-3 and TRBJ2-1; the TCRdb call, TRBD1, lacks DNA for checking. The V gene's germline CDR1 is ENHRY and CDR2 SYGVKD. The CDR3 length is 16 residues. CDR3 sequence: CAITNFVGQKYNEQFF.

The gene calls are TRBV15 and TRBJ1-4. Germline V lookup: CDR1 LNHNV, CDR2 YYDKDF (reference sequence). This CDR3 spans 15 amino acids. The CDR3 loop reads CATSRDSRVSEKLFF.

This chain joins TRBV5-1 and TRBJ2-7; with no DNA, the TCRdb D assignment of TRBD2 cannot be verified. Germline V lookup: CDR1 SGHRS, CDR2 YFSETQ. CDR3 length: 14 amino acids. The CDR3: CASSWTSGAYEQYF.

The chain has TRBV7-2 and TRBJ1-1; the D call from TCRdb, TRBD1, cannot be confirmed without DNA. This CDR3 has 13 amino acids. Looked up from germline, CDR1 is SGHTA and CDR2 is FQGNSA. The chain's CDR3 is CASSLVGDGEAFF.

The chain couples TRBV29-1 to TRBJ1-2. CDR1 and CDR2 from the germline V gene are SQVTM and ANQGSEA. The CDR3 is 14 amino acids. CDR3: CSVELQIVNYGYTF. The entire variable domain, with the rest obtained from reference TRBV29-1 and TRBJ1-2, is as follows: SAVISQKPSRDICQRGTSLTIQCQVDSQVTMMFWYRQQPGQSLTLIATANQGSEATYESGFVIDKFPISRPNLTFSTLTVSNMSPEDSSIYLCSVELQIVNYGYTFGSGTRLTVV.

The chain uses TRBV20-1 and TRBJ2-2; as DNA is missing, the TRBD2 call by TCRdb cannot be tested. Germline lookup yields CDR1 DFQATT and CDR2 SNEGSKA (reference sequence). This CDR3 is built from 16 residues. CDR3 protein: CSARALAGVGTGELFF.